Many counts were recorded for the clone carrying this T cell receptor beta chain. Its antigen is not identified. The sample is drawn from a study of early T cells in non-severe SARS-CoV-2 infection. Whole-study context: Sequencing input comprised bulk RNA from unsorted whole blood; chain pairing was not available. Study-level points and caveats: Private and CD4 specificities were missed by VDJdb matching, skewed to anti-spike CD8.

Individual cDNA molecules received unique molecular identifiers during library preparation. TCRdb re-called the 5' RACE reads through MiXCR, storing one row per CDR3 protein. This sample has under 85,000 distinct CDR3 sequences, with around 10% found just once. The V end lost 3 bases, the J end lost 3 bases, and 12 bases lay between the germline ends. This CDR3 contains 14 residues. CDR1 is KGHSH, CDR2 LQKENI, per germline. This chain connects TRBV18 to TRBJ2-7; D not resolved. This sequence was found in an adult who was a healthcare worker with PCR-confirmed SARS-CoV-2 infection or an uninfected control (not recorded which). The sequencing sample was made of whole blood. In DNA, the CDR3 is TGTGCCAGCTCACCCCTCCCCAGGCTCTACGAGCAGTACTTC. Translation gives CASSPLPRLYEQYF. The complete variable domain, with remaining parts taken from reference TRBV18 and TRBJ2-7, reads NAGVMQNPRHLVRRRGQEARLRCSPMKGHSHVYWYRQLPEEGLKFMVYLQKENIIDESGMPKERFSAEFPKEGPSILRIQQVVRGDSAAYFCASSPLPRLYEQYFGPGTRLTVT.